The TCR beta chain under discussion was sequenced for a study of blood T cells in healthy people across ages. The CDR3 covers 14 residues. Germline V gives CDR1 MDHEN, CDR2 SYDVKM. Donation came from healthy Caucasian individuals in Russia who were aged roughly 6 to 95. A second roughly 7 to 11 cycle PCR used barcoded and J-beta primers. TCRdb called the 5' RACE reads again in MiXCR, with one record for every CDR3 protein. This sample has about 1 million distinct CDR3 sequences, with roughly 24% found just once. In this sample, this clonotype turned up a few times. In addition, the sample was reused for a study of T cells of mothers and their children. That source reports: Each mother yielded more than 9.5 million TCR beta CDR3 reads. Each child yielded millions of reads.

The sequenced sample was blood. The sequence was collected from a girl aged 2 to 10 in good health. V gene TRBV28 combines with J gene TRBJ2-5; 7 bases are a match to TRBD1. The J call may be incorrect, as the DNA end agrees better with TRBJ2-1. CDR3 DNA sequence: TGTGCCAGCAGGGACAGGACCCTGGGGTATGAGCAGTTCTTC. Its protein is CASRDRTLGYEQFF.